This T cell receptor beta chain is drawn from a study of beta chain features in type 1 diabetes. The wider study: Cells sorted and examined across all samples totaled around 110,000,000. Study-level results: Shortening of TCRB CDR3s, moderate but significant, appeared in all four CD4+ subsets of Type 1 diabetes patients.

As regards this clone: Its antigen is not known.

Deletions cut 0 bases from V and 12 bases from J, with 12 bases between. CDR3 length: 13 amino acids. The germline gives CDR1 LGHNA, CDR2 YNFKEQ. What was sequenced were expressed TCRB transcripts, since all of the isolated RNA had been reverse transcribed. For naive, central memory and regulatory T cell samples, reads averaged around 3.8 million. The repertoire was sequenced with immunoSEQ multiplex PCR; TCRdb's copy has only in-frame clones and lacks some. The repertoire consists of about 620,000 clones, with 15% to 18% occurring once and the leading ten covering about 0.097%. It was via CD45RO/CCR7/CD25/CD127/CD95/CD27 that CD4+ naive, central memory, regulatory and stem cell-like memory cells were sorted.

Material for sequencing was naive CD4+ T cells from blood. This receptor was identified in a man younger than 35 in good health. This rearrangement joins TRBV4-2 to TRBJ2-1; D gene uncertain. The CDR3 sequence: CASSQDLPVWQFF. The CDR3 bases are TGTGCCAGCAGCCAAGATCTCCCGGTCTGGCAGTTCTTC.